The 14 T cell receptor beta chains reported below all come from one sample, sequenced in a study of T cells after somatic rescue of genetic block. Libraries were prepared by immunoSEQ multiplex PCR; TCRdb keeps only in-frame clonotypes and omits some of them. The sample records 15,000 or so clones, around 70% being singletons. The sequenced sample consisted of peripheral blood mononuclear cells (PBMCs). All receptors derive from a boy aged 5 to 17.

The chain uses TRBV6-1 and TRBJ1-2; perhaps TRBD1 as D (6 bases). Germline V CDR1 and CDR2: MNHNS, SASEGT. Trimming pared 3 bases from V and 6 bases from J, leaving 14 bases between. The CDR3 length is 14 residues. The CDR3 is CASSEWREGDGYTF. DNA for the CDR3: TGTGCCAGCAGTGAGTGGCGGGAGGGGGATGGCTACACCTTC.

J is TRBJ2-1 and V is TRBV5-1; 9 bases match TRBD2. The CDR3 contains 15 residues. J gave up 7 bases and V 1 base, and 6 bases lay outside the gene matches. CDR1 is SGHRS and CDR2 is YFSETQ in the germline V gene. CDR3 sequence (DNA): TGCGCCAGCAGCTTGACGGGACTAGCTACTAATGAGCAGTTCTTC. Its protein is CASSLTGLATNEQFF.

The V and J genes are TRBV4-1 and TRBJ2-1; 9 bases map to TRBD2. Germline CDR1 reads MGHRA; CDR2 reads YSYEKL. The V gene end was trimmed by 4 bases and the J gene end by 4 bases; junction bases not matched to a gene: 11. The CDR3 contains 17 residues. CDR3 region: CASSPPLGAGGYNEQFF. The CDR3 DNA follows: TGCGCCAGCAGCCCCCCCCTGGGGGCGGGAGGGTACAATGAGCAGTTCTTC.

In its sample, this clone was seen once. At one boundary the junction diverges from the germline segment, which might be a read error. The same CDR3 also results from other DNA sequences found in this sample. The chain is built from TRBV4-1 and TRBJ2-7, with 12 bases matching TRBD2. Per the germline V gene, CDR1 is MGHRA and CDR2 is YSYEKL. The CDR3 runs 19 residues. CDR3 protein: CASSQGQGATSGRKYEQYF. The CDR3 bases are TGCGCCAGCAGTCAAGGTCAGGGGGCGACTAGCGGGAGAAAATACGAGCAGTACTTC.

This chain joins TRBV10-3 and TRBJ2-3; no definite D call. The CDR3 runs to 14 residues. V was trimmed by 0 bases and J by 6 bases, leaving 10 bases between them. The germline V gene has CDR1 ENHRY and CDR2 SYGVKD. Here the CDR3 DNA reads TGTGCCATCAGTGAGTCGTTGGCGCGTGATACGCAGTATTTT. Its translation: CAISESLARDTQYF.

This sequence joins TRBV6-5 and TRBJ1-5; tentative D call: TRBD1 (5 bases). The CDR3 spans 14 residues. V was clipped by 4 bases and J by 4 bases, with 11 bases between them. The V gene's germline CDR1 is MNHEY and CDR2 SVGAGI. The CDR3 sequence is CASSFGGTNQPQHF. For the CDR3, the DNA is TGTGCCAGCAGTTTTGGGGGGACTAATCAGCCCCAGCATTTT.

The chain links TRBV10-3 to TRBJ2-3; no clear D gene. V lost 0 bases and J lost 6, with 10 bases in between. The CDR3 consists of 14 residues. Per germline, CDR1 ENHRY and CDR2 SYGVKD. The CDR3, as DNA: TGTGCCATCAGTGAGTCCTCTCCGAGGGATACGCAGTATTTT. Translation: CAISESSPRDTQYF.

J is TRBJ2-7 and V is TRBV14; TRBD1 or TRBD2 may be the D gene (5 bases each). The CDR3 is 14 amino acids. Germline assignment: CDR1 SGHDN and CDR2 FVKESK. Trimming pared 2 bases from V and 7 bases from J, leaving 15 bases between. CDR3 DNA: TGTGCCAGCAGCCAAAGGCAGGGTACGGGAGAGCAGTACTTC. Its translation: CASSQRQGTGEQYF.

The gene calls are TRBV2 and TRBJ2-1, with D hard to call. This CDR3 contains 13 residues. Germline V lookup: CDR1 SNHLY, CDR2 FYNNEI. Trimming removed 5 bases at V and 12 bases at J, with 17 bases between. The CDR3 sequence: CASSKRWGLLQFF. CDR3 coding DNA: TGTGCCAGCAGTAAGCGTTGGGGTCTTCTGCAGTTCTTC.

This clone appeared a few times. J is TRBJ1-2 and V is TRBV7-2; D unresolved. The CDR3 covers 13 residues. Germline values: CDR1 SGHTA, CDR2 FQGNSA. Trimming left V 5 bases short and J 8 bases short, with 15 bases between. The DNA for the CDR3 is TGTGCCAGCAGCCTTCGAGGACTCGGGGGCTACACCTTC. It is translated as CASSLRGLGGYTF.

V and J are TRBV19 and TRBJ2-5; maybe TRBD2 (5 bases). There are 15 residues in the CDR3. Germline loops: CDR1 LNHDA, CDR2 SQIVND (reference sequence). The germline V and J ends were trimmed by 3 bases and 0 bases, with 11 bases remaining between them. CDR3 amino acids: CASSIGRGYQETQYF. CDR3 DNA: TGTGCCAGTAGTATTGGTCGAGGGTACCAAGAGACCCAGTACTTC.

The J gene is TRBJ1-4, the V gene TRBV7-6, with D possibly being TRBD1 (5 bases). The germline V and J ends were trimmed by 2 bases and 2 bases, with 6 bases remaining between them. Germline-derived CDR1 and CDR2 are SGHVS and FNYEAQ. The CDR3 totals 14 residues. The CDR3 sequence: CASSLRGTNEKLFF. The CDR3 DNA reads as TGTGCCAGCAGCTTACGGGGGACTAATGAAAAACTGTTTTTT.

In regard to this clone: A far larger clone lies a single base away; this is likely a read error. The same CDR3 also results from other DNA sequences found in this sample. This chain uses TRBV4-1 with TRBJ2-5, with 8 bases matching TRBD2. This CDR3 region has 16 residues. Germline CDR1 reads MGHRA; CDR2 reads YSYEKL. V trimming: 4 bases; J trimming: 2 bases; junction bases outside the gene matches: 9. CDR3 sequence: CASSPGAGGHQETQYF. DNA of the CDR3: TGCGCCAGCAGCCCGGGTGCGGGGGGCCATCAAGAGACCCAGTACTTC.

V and J are TRBV18 and TRBJ2-3; D unresolved. The V and J ends lost 6 bases and 0 bases respectively, with 4 bases between them. The CDR3 spans 12 residues. The V gene's germline CDR1 is KGHSH and CDR2 LQKENI. The CDR3 loop is CASSPSTDTQYF. The DNA for the CDR3 is TGTGCCAGCTCGCCTAGCACAGATACGCAGTATTTT.